This paragraph reports one T cell receptor (beta chain). In the source study's methods: Nucleated cell counts were estimated from reference gene primer amplification. The repertoire was sequenced with immunoSEQ multiplex PCR; TCRdb's copy has only in-frame clones and lacks some. V and J calls and clone size come straight from that table; D and trimming were deduced from the DNA. The sample has over 150,000 clones, about 86% seen once. V lost 3 bases to trimming and J lost 7 bases; unmatched junction nucleotides: 8. This CDR3 spans 15 amino acids. From germline, CDR1 is KGHDR and CDR2 SFDVKD. The data were obtained in a study of blood T cell repertoires in COVID-19. Grouping used clinical history reported by participants in a survey and questionnaire.

The specimen was PBMCs or T cells enriched from blood (not recorded which). This sequence joins TRBV24-1 and TRBJ1-1; 9 nucleotides align to TRBD1. This sequence originates from a man aged 45 to 65 who had recovered from COVID-19. CDR3 in amino acids: CATSDRRQGGLEAFF. The CDR3 nucleotides are TGTGCCACCAGTGATCGGAGACAGGGGGGACTTGAAGCTTTCTTT.